This is a list of T cell receptor beta chains from one sample in a study of blood T cell repertoires in COVID-19. Only in-frame clones appear in the TCRdb table, and some are missing; sequencing was by immunoSEQ multiplex PCR. The table shows approximately 150,000 clones, with around three quarters occurring only once. What was sequenced was PBMCs or T cells enriched from blood (not recorded which). Source of these receptors: a woman aged 65 to 85 in a cohort exposed to, infected with or recovered from COVID-19 (not recorded which). CDR3s include the opening cysteine and the closing phenylalanine or tryptophan. D genes are given only for firm matches. Expanded clones get a size class; other rows say once, few or many, or leave the size out.

v_call	d_call	clone_size	j_call	cdr3_nt	cdr3_aa
TRBV7-8	TRBD2	once	TRBJ2-7	TGTGCCAGCAGCTTAGTCGGTAGCGGGAGTCTCGACGAGCAGTACTTC	CASSLVGSGSLDEQYF
TRBV25-1	NA	NA	TRBJ2-2	TGTGCCAGCAGGGGGCCTAACACCGGGGAGCTGTTTTTT	CASRGPNTGELFF
TRBV5-1	NA	NA	TRBJ1-2	TGCGCCAGTGGAGACAACTATGGCTACACCTTC	CASGDNYGYTF
TRBV5-1	TRBD2	NA	TRBJ2-7	TGCGCCAGCAGCGTTGGGGCGGGAGAGGGCGAGCAGTACTTC	CASSVGAGEGEQYF
TRBV28	NA	NA	TRBJ1-2	TGTGCCAGCAGTGGCGCCGGGGAGGGGCCCGACTATGGCTACACCTTC	CASSGAGEGPDYGYTF
TRBV3-1/TRBV3-2	TRBD1	NA	TRBJ2-7	TGTGCCAGCAGCCCGCGACAGGGTTGGGGGTACGAGCAGTACTTC	CASSPRQGWGYEQYF
TRBV5-6	TRBD1	NA	TRBJ2-7	TGTGCCAGCAGCTTGGGGGGACAGGGGGCGGTCGAGCAGTACTTC	CASSLGGQGAVEQYF
TRBV5-4	NA	once	TRBJ1-1	TGTGCCAGCAGCTTGTCTCTGAACACTGAAGCTTTCTTT	CASSLSLNTEAFF
TRBV4-2	TRBD1	NA	TRBJ2-3	TGTGCCAGCAGCCAAGTCCCCCGGGACAGCCGCACAGATACGCAGTATTTT	CASSQVPRDSRTDTQYF
TRBV5-1	TRBD2	NA	TRBJ2-1	TGCGCCAGCAGCTTGGGATCTAGCGGGGGAAATGAGCAGTTCTTC	CASSLGSSGGNEQFF
TRBV28	TRBD1	NA	TRBJ2-7	TGTGCCAGCAGAGCCCCGGGACAGGGGAATCCCTACGAGCAGTACTTC	CASRAPGQGNPYEQYF
TRBV5-1	TRBD1	few	TRBJ1-2	TGCGCCAGCAGCTTGACAGGGGCTAACTATGGCTACACCTTC	CASSLTGANYGYTF
TRBV5-1	NA	NA	TRBJ2-7	TGCGCCAGCAGCCTTAGCTCCTACGAGCAGTACTTC	CASSLSSYEQYF
TRBV18	TRBD1	NA	TRBJ2-1	TGTGCCAGCTCACTAGGGCGGACAGGTACCCATGAGCAGTTCTTC	CASSLGRTGTHEQFF
TRBV5-1	NA	NA	TRBJ1-1	TGCGCCAGCAGCCAAGACTATAGGGGGTCCACTGAAGCTTTCTTT	CASSQDYRGSTEAFF
TRBV3-1/TRBV3-2	NA	NA	TRBJ2-1	TGTGCCAGCAGCCGTCTAGGGGCTGGTTTTGAGCAGTTCTTC	CASSRLGAGFEQFF
TRBV12-3/TRBV12-4	TRBD2	NA	TRBJ2-7	TGTGCCAGCAGCCGGGGGGCCTACGAGCAGTACTTC	CASSRGAYEQYF
TRBV5-6	NA	NA	TRBJ1-6	TGTGCCAGCAGCTTCGAACGCGGAAATTCACCCCTCCACTTT	CASSFERGNSPLHF
TRBV7-8	NA	NA	TRBJ1-1	TGTGCCAGCAGCTTAAATTTGGGGGGAACTGAAGCTTTCTTT	CASSLNLGGTEAFF
TRBV7-8	NA	NA	TRBJ2-3	TGTGCCAGCAGCTCGTCGTGGGGTCCGGGGAGCACAGATACGCAGTATTTT	CASSSSWGPGSTDTQYF
TRBV5-1	NA	few	TRBJ1-4	TGCGCCAGCAGCTTGGCCCTTTCAACTAATGAAAAACTGTTTTTT	CASSLALSTNEKLFF
TRBV10-1	NA	NA	TRBJ2-3	TGCGCCAGCAGTGGTAAACCGGGACATCGCACAGATACGCAGTATTTT	CASSGKPGHRTDTQYF
TRBV5-1	TRBD1	NA	TRBJ1-2	TGCGCCAGCAGCCCAGGGACAGGGGATCTCTATGGCTACGCCTTC	CASSPGTGDLYGYAF
TRBV3-1/TRBV3-2	TRBD1	NA	TRBJ1-2	TGTGCCAGCAGCCCAGGGGGCAGTTCTGGCTACACCTTC	CASSPGGSSGYTF
TRBV11-2	TRBD1	NA	TRBJ2-7	TGTGCCAGCACCCTGTCATCGGGACAGACCTACGAGCAGTACTTC	CASTLSSGQTYEQYF
TRBV19	TRBD1	NA	TRBJ1-2	TGTGCCAGTAGTGGGGGACAGGAGGGTAGGCGCTACACCTTC	CASSGGQEGRRYTF
TRBV5-5	NA	NA	TRBJ2-2	TGTGCCAGCAGGCCTAGTGTAGCCTCCGGTAGCGGGGAGCTGTTTTTT	CASRPSVASGSGELFF
TRBV6-5	NA	NA	TRBJ2-1	TGTGCCAGCAGTTACTCAACTGGGGCCGAAGATGAGCAGTTCTTC	CASSYSTGAEDEQFF
TRBV7-9	TRBD1	NA	TRBJ2-5	TGTGCCAGCAGCGTCTGGACAGGGCCCCAAGAGACCCAGTACTTC	CASSVWTGPQETQYF
TRBV9	NA	NA	TRBJ1-2	TGTGCCAGCAGCGTTGGCCATTATGGTACCCAATCAAGCACCTTC	CASSVGHYGTQSSTF
TRBV6-5	NA	NA	TRBJ1-1	TGTGCCAGCAGTTACTCGTGGGGGGTGACTGAAGCTTTCTTT	CASSYSWGVTEAFF
TRBV5-1	TRBD2	NA	TRBJ2-3	TGCGCCAGCAGCTTGGTGCTAGCGGGCGCTAGCACAGATACGCAGTATTTT	CASSLVLAGASTDTQYF
TRBV4-3	NA	few	TRBJ1-5	TGCGCCAGCAGCCTAAGCACAGGGAACAATCAGCCCCAGCATTTT	CASSLSTGNNQPQHF
TRBV19	TRBD2	NA	TRBJ2-1	TGTGCCAGTTCAGGACTAGCGGGAGGGCCTGGCTACAATGAGCAGTTCTTC	CASSGLAGGPGYNEQFF
TRBV7-3	TRBD2	NA	TRBJ2-2	TGTGCCAGCAGCTTAATACCGGGAGGGAACACCGGGGAGCTGTTTTTT	CASSLIPGGNTGELFF
TRBV19	NA	NA	TRBJ2-6	TGTGCCAGTAACGACTTAAGCTCTGGGGCCAACGTCCTGACTTTC	CASNDLSSGANVLTF
TRBV19	TRBD2	many	TRBJ2-1	TGTGCCAGTAGTATAAGCGGGAGGAGGGGCAATGAGCAGTTCTTC	CASSISGRRGNEQFF
TRBV28	TRBD2	NA	TRBJ2-1	TGTGCCACCGAGACTAGCGGGAGTCCCAATGAGCAGTTCTTC	CATETSGSPNEQFF
TRBV3-1/TRBV3-2	NA	NA	TRBJ2-1	TGTGCCAGCAGCCAGGGACATAGCTCCTACAATGAGCAGTTCTTC	CASSQGHSSYNEQFF
TRBV27	NA	NA	TRBJ2-4	TGTGCCAGCAGTTGGTATGGGGGCCACAGCATTCAGTACTTC	CASSWYGGHSIQYF
TRBV7-2	NA	NA	TRBJ2-1	TGTGCCAGCAGCTTGACTGTTCCCTCCTACAATGAGCAGTTCTTC	CASSLTVPSYNEQFF
TRBV7-2	NA	NA	TRBJ2-3	TGTGCCAGCAGCTTAGGGCTTTCCACAGATACGCAGTATTTT	CASSLGLSTDTQYF
TRBV30	TRBD2	NA	TRBJ2-5	TGTGCCTGGAGTGGACTAGCGTACGAGACCCAGTACTTC	CAWSGLAYETQYF
TRBV7-8	NA	few	TRBJ1-2	TGTGCCAGCAGCTATGGGGGCTCTGGCTACACCTTC	CASSYGGSGYTF
TRBV4-2	TRBD2	NA	TRBJ2-1	TGTGCCAGCAGCCATCGGGGGACTACCCGAGGGGAGGAGCAGTTCTTC	CASSHRGTTRGEEQFF
TRBV9	TRBD2	NA	TRBJ2-3	TGTGCCAGCAGCCGCGGGACTAGCGGCACAGATACGCAGTATTTT	CASSRGTSGTDTQYF
TRBV5-4	TRBD2	NA	TRBJ2-3	TGTGCCTCAAAAGCTTCGGCTAGCGGGACTAGCACAGATACGCAGTATTTT	CASKASASGTSTDTQYF
TRBV7-8	NA	NA	TRBJ1-3	TGTGCCAGCAGCTTAGTAAGGGGTGGGGGGAACACCATATATTTT	CASSLVRGGGNTIYF
TRBV7-2	NA	NA	TRBJ1-5	TGTGCCAGCAGCTTAGTATTGAATCAGCCCCAGCATTTT	CASSLVLNQPQHF